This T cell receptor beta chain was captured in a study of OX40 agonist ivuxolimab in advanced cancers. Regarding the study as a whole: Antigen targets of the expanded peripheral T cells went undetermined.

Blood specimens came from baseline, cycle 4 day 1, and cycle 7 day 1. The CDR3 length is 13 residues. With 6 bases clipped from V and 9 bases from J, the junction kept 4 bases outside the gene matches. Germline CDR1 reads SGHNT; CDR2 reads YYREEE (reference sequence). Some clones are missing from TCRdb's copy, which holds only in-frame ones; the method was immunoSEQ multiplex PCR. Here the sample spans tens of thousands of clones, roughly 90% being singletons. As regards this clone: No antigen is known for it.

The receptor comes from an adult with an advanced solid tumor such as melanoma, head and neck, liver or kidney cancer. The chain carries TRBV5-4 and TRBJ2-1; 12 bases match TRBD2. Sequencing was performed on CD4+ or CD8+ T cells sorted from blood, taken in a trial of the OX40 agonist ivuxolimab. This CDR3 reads CASKTSGSTEQFF. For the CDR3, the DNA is TGTGCCAGCAAGACTAGCGGGAGTACTGAGCAGTTCTTC.